Listed here are 13 T cell receptor beta chains from one sample, sequenced in a study of blood T cell repertoires in COVID-19. Some clones are missing from TCRdb's copy, which holds only in-frame ones; the method was immunoSEQ multiplex PCR. The table lists under 50,000 clones, 75% to 80% of them singletons. Sample: peripheral blood. The source of these receptors is a human donor with active or convalescent COVID-19. The donor label of this sample is uncertain.

The chain has TRBV24-1 and TRBJ2-7; weak D call: TRBD1 (5 bases). The CDR3 sequence is 12 residues long. Germline V gene sequence: CDR1 KGHDR, CDR2 SFDVKD. Trimming took off 6 bases at V and 2 bases at J, with 7 bases between the two ends. In nucleotides, the CDR3 is TGTGCCACCAGTACAGGCCCCTACGAGCAGTACTTC. Protein: CATSTGPYEQYF.

The chain is built from TRBV30 and TRBJ1-4; D gene ambiguous. CDR1 and CDR2 (germline): GTSNPN, SVGIG (reference sequence). CDR3 size: 11 residues. V lost 5 bases and J 8 bases, leaving 9 bases between the germline ends. Here the CDR3 reads CAWGRAEKLFF. Here the CDR3 DNA reads TGTGCCTGGGGGCGAGCAGAAAAACTGTTTTTT.

CDR3 coding DNA: TGCGCCAGCGCCGTAGCGGGAGGCGCGGCGGATACGCAGTATTTT. Protein product: CASAVAGGAADTQYF. The V and J genes are TRBV4-3 and TRBJ2-3; 10 bases line up with TRBD2. The CDR3 is 15 amino acids. V shed 8 bases and J 6 bases; nucleotides not matched to a gene: 11. The germline V gene encodes CDR1 LGHNA and CDR2 YSLEER.

This clone was detected once. This chain links TRBV2 with TRBJ1-2, with 7 bases matching TRBD1. With V trimmed by 3 bases and J by 4 bases, 5 bases remained unmatched. Germline CDR1 reads SNHLY; CDR2 reads FYNNEI. This CDR3 is 14 amino acids long. CDR3 DNA: TGTGCCAGCAGTGACCCCGGACAGGCCTATGGCTACACCTTC. It yields the protein CASSDPGQAYGYTF.

The table lists this clone with many counts. The CDR3 DNA reads TGTGCCAGCAGCCCAGGGTTCGCGAGCCAAGAGACCCAGTACTTC. It is translated as CASSPGFASQETQYF. The chain uses TRBV3-1 (or the pseudogene TRBV3-2) and TRBJ2-5, with D possibly TRBD1 on 5 matching bases. V dropped 4 bases and J dropped 1 base, with 13 bases sitting between them. Germline V gene data show CDR1 as LGHDT and CDR2 as YNNKEL (reference sequence). This CDR3 region has 15 residues.

The sample holds a few counts of this clone. V gene TRBV3-1 (or the pseudogene TRBV3-2) combines with J gene TRBJ2-3; possibly TRBD2 for D (6 bases). The ends were cut back, 1 base at V and 5 bases at J, with 13 bases in the middle. The CDR3 is 15 amino acids. Germline V CDR1 and CDR2: LGHDT, YNNKEL (reference sequence). CDR3 sequence (DNA): TGTGCCAGCAGCCAAGCTGGCAGGAGGGGAGATACGCAGTATTTT. This translates into CASSQAGRRGDTQYF.

The chain couples TRBV6-5 to TRBJ2-1; TRBD2 matches at 7 bases. Germline V lookup: CDR1 MNHEY, CDR2 SVGAGI. V lost 6 bases and J lost 11; bases outside the gene matches: 4. This CDR3 is built from 11 residues. Here the CDR3 DNA reads TGTGCCAGCAGAAAAGGGACTAAGCAGTTCTTC. It is translated as CASRKGTKQFF.

In regard to this clone: The sample contains more than one DNA sequence encoding this CDR3. This chain connects TRBV6-2 or TRBV6-3 to TRBJ2-7; 9 bases are a match to TRBD1. Trimming took 4 bases from V and 2 from J; bases not matched to a gene: 9. The germline V gene encodes CDR1 MNHEY and CDR2 SVGEGT. This CDR3 spans 16 amino acids. CDR3 in amino acids: CASSFTSGTGPYEQYF. CDR3 in DNA: TGTGCCAGCAGTTTCACCAGCGGGACAGGGCCCTACGAGCAGTACTTC.

This clone is a singleton in its sample. This chain links TRBV2 with TRBJ2-1; TRBD2 matches 7 bases. Germline V gene lookup returns CDR1 SNHLY and CDR2 FYNNEI. With V trimmed by 3 bases and J by 9 bases, 5 bases remained unmatched. The CDR3 is 13 amino acids. The chain's CDR3 is CASSDGWGGEQFF. CDR3 coding DNA: TGTGCCAGCAGTGACGGGTGGGGGGGTGAGCAGTTCTTC.

The rearrangement links TRBV5-5 to TRBJ1-5, with D perhaps TRBD1 (5 bases). There are 18 residues in the CDR3. Trimming cost V 0 bases and J 0 bases, with 16 bases left between them. Germline V CDR1 and CDR2: SGHKS, YYEKEE (reference sequence). The CDR3 sequence is CASSLGGGPSPSNQPQHF. The CDR3 DNA is TGTGCCAGCAGCTTGGGCGGGGGACCCAGCCCTAGCAATCAGCCCCAGCATTTT.

Details on this clone: An end of the junction does not agree with germline; a read error may underlie this. CDR3 DNA: TGTGCCTGGAGTGTACGGGGGGGAAATATCTTC. Protein product: CAWSVRGGNIF. V gene TRBV30 combines with J gene TRBJ2-1; 8 bases fit TRBD2. Germline loops: CDR1 GTSNPN, CDR2 SVGIG (reference sequence). This CDR3 contains 11 residues.

The V call is TRBV28, the J call TRBJ2-7; tentatively, D is TRBD2 (6 bases). Germline CDR1 reads MDHEN; CDR2 reads SYDVKM. The length of the CDR3 is 15 residues. V was pared by 5 bases and J by 0 bases, with 14 bases between. CDR3: CASSQSSASSYEQYF. CDR3 DNA: TGTGCCAGCAGTCAGTCTAGCGCCAGCTCCTACGAGCAGTACTTC.

The chain has TRBV19 and TRBJ1-3, with 7 nucleotides matching TRBD1. The CDR3 loop spans 15 amino acids. V shed 3 bases, J shed 3 bases, and the junction held 5 bases outside the gene matches. Germline assignment: CDR1 LNHDA and CDR2 SQIVND (reference sequence). In DNA form, the CDR3 reads TGTGCCAGTAGTATGGAAGGGGGCCGTGGAAACACCATATATTTT. Protein sequence: CASSMEGGRGNTIYF.